This note documents a single TCR beta chain sequence. This clone's antigen is unknown. No much larger clone exists at a distance of one base, and base qualities are not known. The hyperthyroidism patients were between 18 and 65 years old and newly diagnosed, with a disease duration of less than 2 months. Any patient with an uncontrolled infection, another autoimmune disease, pregnancy or lactation was excluded. Diagnoses relied on clinical symptoms, serum thyroxine and TRAb, thyroid ultrasound and orbital computed tomography. Blood from progressor patients was collected at the time of first diagnosis with hyperthyroidism, before any ophthalmopathy symptoms had appeared. PBMCs were isolated from about 10 ml of fresh peripheral blood by Ficoll-Paque density gradient centrifugation. Progressor patients were first diagnosed with Graves' hyperthyroidism and then developed ophthalmopathy during follow-up. Total RNA was extracted using Trizol reagent, and RNA quality was assessed on an Agilent 2100 Bioanalyzer.

This entry comes from a study of T cells in Graves' hyperthyroidism and ophthalmopathy (dated by TCRdb to 2018 to 2020). Background on the whole study: Peripheral blood was sampled at the time of initial diagnosis, prior to any treatment. To identify TCR V-J signatures that set the groups apart, the researchers used a discovery cohort of 100 patients, made up of 40 to 45 with Graves' ophthalmopathy and some 58 with stable Graves' hyperthyroidism. The approximately 98 discovery patients were randomly divided into training and test sets at a 7:3 ratio. Prospective prediction of ophthalmopathy was tested in an independent validation cohort of approximately 19 hyperthyroidism patients and roughly 16 patients who later progressed to ophthalmopathy. In addition, the study compared T-cell repertoires in thyroid tissue and in blood from 6 or 7 Graves' hyperthyroidism patients. Once sampling was done, hyperthyroidism patients were given methimazole at a starting dose of 30 mg daily, whereas ophthalmopathy patients were given high-dose intravenous methylprednisolone. According to the paper, TCR Vbeta CDR3 sequencing was carried out on some 130 peripheral blood samples, which came from 40 to 45 ophthalmopathy, 75 to 80 hyperthyroidism and some 17 progressor patients.

TCR beta CDR3 regions were amplified from RNA transcripts. The TCR CDR3 was subjected to a first round of RT-PCR using the HTBI primer set and the Qiagen OneStep RT-PCR kit. Libraries were constructed in a second round of multiplex PCR, after which size selection and purification were performed. Libraries were sequenced paired-end with 100 bp reads on an Illumina HiSeq2000. As for the authors' bioinformatics: SOAPnuke was used to process the raw data, throwing out any read that contained adapters or uncalled bases, had a mean Phred below 15, or lacked an exact constant-primer or identifier match. COPE v1.2.5 was used to merge high-quality paired reads, and clonotypes were defined as unique nucleotide sequences. MiTCR v1.1 was used to align the clonotypes against IMGT TRBV, TRBD and TRBJ reference segments. The analysis was restricted to V-J combinations with a frequency above 0.0001, which together covered 99% to 99.2% of the repertoires. The TCS score was defined as F50 (clonal expansion) divided by E x V (chaos), with BLOSUM62-based TCRdist calculated between CDR3 peptides within each V-J. Welch's t-statistics and random forest reduced 514 V-J features to about 13, which were used in a naive Bayes classifier (R e1071). The raw public data were reprocessed by TCRdb itself: fastp quality trimming at Q25, MiXCR clonotype calling, in-frame beta chains only. CDR3 protein sequences are deduplicated, and each keeps its most common genes and DNA. For this entry, the V and J calls and clone size follow TCRdb and not the study's own pipeline. This sample gives tens of thousands of distinct CDR3 sequences in total; 49% of them show up just once. Approximately 6.2% of the sample is in the top ten clones.

The germline V gene specifies KGHDR as CDR1 and SFDVKD as CDR2. After removal of 3 bases from V and 2 bases from J, the junction retains 3 bases not matched to a gene. From the cysteine up to the phenylalanine, the CDR3 has a length of 17 residues. Only CDR3 DNA remains: 51 bases, in frame from the first base. Paper-wide results and their limitations: Blood samples also contained most of the expanded thyroid clonotypes (frequency above 0.001), which suggests that blood repertoires may reflect thyroid immune responses. Ophthalmopathy was separated from stable hyperthyroidism by a 13 V-J signature model, with about 86% sensitivity and about 81% specificity obtained in cross-validation and 80%/75% obtained in testing. No statistical method was used to fix the sample size in advance, and group allocation was not hidden from the investigators. During validation, the model predicted progression to ophthalmopathy a median of roughly six months ahead of onset, with 60% to 71% sensitivity and about 72% specificity.

This clonotype originated in a woman aged 45-60 years with Graves' hyperthyroidism that later progressed to Graves' ophthalmopathy. The receptor chain draws on TRBV24-1 and TRBJ2-1, with 13 middle bases fitting TRBD2. Sequences were obtained from blood. The bases read TGTGCCACCAGTGATGGGGGACTAGCGGGAACCTACAATGAGCAGTTCTTC. The encoded protein is CATSDGGLAGTYNEQFF.